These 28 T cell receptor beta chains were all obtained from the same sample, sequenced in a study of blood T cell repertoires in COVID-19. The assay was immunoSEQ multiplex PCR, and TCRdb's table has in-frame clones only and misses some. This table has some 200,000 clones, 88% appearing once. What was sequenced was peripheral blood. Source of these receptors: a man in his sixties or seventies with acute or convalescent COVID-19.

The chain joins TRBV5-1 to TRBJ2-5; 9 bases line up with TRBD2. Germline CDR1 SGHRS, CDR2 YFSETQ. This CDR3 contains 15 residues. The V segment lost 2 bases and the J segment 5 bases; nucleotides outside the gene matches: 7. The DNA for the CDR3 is TGCGCCAGCAGCTTCATAGCGGGAGTGGGGGAGACCCAGTACTTC. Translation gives CASSFIAGVGETQYF.

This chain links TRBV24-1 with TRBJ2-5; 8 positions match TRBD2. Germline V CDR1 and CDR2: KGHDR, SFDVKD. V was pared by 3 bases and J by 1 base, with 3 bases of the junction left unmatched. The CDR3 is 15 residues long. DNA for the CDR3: TGTGCCACCAGTGATAGCGGGAGAGGCCAAGAGACCCAGTACTTC. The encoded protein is CATSDSGRGQETQYF.

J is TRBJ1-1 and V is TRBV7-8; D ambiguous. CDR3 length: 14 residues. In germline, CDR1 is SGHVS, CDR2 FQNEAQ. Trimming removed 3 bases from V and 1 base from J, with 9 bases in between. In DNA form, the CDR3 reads TGTGCCAGCAGCTTCAGTAATCCGAACACTGAAGCTTTCTTT. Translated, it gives CASSFSNPNTEAFF.

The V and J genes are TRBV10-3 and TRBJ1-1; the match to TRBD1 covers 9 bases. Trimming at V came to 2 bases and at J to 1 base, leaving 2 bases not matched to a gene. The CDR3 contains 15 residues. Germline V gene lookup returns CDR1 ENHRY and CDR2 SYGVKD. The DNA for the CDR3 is TGTGCCATCAGTGAGAAGGGACAGGGGAACACTGAAGCTTTCTTT. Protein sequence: CAISEKGQGNTEAFF.

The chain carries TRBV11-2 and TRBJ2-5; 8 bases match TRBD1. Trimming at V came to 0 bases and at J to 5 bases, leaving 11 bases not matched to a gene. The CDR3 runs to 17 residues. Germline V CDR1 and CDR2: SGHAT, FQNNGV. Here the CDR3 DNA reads TGTGCCAGCAGCTTAGATCTTGGAGGCAGGGGGCTTGAGACCCAGTACTTC. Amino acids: CASSLDLGGRGLETQYF. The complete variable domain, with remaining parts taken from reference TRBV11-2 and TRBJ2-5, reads EAGVAQSPRYKIIEKRQSVAFWCNPISGHATLYWYQQILGQGPKLLIQFQNNGVVDDSQLPKDRFSAERLKGVDSTLKIQPAKLEDSAVYLCASSLDLGGRGLETQYFGPGTRLLVL.

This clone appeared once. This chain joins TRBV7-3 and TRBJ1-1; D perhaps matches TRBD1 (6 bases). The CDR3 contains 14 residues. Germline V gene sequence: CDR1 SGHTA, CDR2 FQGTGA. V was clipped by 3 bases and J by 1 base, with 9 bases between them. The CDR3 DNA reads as TGTGCCAGCAGCTTGGGACACCAGAACACTGAAGCTTTCTTT. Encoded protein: CASSLGHQNTEAFF.

The CDR3 DNA reads TGCGCCAGCAGCCAAGAAACGGAGGATTCACCCCTCCACTTT. Translation: CASSQETEDSPLHF. The genes are TRBV4-3 and TRBJ1-6, with D uncertain. The germline V gene has CDR1 LGHNA and CDR2 YSLEER. The germline V and J ends were trimmed by 0 bases and 8 bases, with 8 bases remaining between them. The CDR3 extends over 14 amino acids.

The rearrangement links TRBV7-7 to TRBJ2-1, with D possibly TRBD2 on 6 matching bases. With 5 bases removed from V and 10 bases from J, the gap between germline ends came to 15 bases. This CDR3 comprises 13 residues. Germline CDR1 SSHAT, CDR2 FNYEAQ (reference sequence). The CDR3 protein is CASSITQAGEQFF. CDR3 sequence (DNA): TGTGCCAGCAGCATTACGCAGGCGGGGGAGCAGTTCTTC.

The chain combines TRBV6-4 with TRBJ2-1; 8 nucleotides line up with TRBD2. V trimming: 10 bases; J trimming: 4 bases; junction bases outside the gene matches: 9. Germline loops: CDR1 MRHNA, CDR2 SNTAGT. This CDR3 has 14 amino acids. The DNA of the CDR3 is TGTGCCACCGATCCCGGGACTAGATACAATGAGCAGTTCTTC. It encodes CATDPGTRYNEQFF.

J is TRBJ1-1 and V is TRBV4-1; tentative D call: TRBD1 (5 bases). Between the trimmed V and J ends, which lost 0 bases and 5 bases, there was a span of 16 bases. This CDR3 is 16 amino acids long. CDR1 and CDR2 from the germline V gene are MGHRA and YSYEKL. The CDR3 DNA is TGCGCCAGCAGCCAAGAACCAGGGCGGTACTTGACTGAAGCTTTCTTT. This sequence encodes CASSQEPGRYLTEAFF.

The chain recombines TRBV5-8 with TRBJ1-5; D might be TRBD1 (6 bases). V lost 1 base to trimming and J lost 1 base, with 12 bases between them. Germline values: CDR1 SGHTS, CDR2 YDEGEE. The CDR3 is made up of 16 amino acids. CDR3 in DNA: TGTGCCAGCAGCTTGTTAGGCAGGGGAAGCAATCAGCCCCAGCATTTT. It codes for CASSLLGRGSNQPQHF.

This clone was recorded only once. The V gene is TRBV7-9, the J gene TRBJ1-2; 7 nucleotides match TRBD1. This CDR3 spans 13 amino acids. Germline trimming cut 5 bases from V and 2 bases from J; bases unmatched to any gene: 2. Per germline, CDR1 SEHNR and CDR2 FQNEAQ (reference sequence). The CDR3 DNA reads TGTGCCAGCAGCGCGGGACAGAACTATGGCTACACCTTC. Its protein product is CASSAGQNYGYTF.

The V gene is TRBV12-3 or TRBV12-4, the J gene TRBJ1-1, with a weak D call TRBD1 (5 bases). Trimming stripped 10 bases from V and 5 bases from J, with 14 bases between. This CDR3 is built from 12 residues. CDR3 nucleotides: TGTGCCATCAGAGTCGGGGGAACTGAAGCTTTCTTT. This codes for CAIRVGGTEAFF.

The CDR3 sequence is CASSPNKGQGNTEAFF. Written as DNA, the CDR3 is TGTGCCAGCTCACCAAATAAGGGACAGGGGAACACTGAAGCTTTCTTT. The chain employs TRBV18 and TRBJ1-1, with 9 bases aligning to TRBD1. The CDR3 is made up of 16 amino acids. Germline assignment: CDR1 KGHSH and CDR2 LQKENI. V shed 2 bases and J 1 base; nucleotides not matched to a gene: 5.

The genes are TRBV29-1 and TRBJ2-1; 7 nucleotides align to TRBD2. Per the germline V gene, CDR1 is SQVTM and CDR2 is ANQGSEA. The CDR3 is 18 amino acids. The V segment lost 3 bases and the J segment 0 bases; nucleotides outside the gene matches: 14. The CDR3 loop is CSVDGTGGSGSSYNEQFF. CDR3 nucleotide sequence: TGCAGCGTTGACGGGACGGGAGGCAGCGGAAGCTCCTACAATGAGCAGTTCTTC.

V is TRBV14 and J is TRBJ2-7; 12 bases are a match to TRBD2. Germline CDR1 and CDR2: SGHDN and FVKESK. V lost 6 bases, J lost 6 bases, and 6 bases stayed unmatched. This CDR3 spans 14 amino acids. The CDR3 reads CASSKLAGGLEQYF. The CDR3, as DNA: TGTGCCAGCAGTAAGCTAGCGGGAGGGCTCGAGCAGTACTTC.

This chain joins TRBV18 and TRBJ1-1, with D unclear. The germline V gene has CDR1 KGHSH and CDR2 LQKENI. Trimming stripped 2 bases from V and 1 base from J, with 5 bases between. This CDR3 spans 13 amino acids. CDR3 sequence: CASSPSGNTEAFF. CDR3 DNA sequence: TGTGCCAGCTCACCATCAGGGAACACTGAAGCTTTCTTT.

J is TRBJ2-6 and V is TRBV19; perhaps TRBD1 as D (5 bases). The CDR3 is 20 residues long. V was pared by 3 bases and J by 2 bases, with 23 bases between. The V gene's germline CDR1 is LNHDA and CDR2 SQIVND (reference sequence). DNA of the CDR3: TGTGCCAGTAGTATTATGAGCAGTCGTTCAACAGGTGCTGGGGCCAACGTCCTGACTTTC. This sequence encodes CASSIMSSRSTGAGANVLTF.

This CDR3 is CASSSGTFNEQFF. In DNA form, the CDR3 reads TGTGCCAGCAGTTCTGGGACTTTCAATGAGCAGTTCTTC. The chain has TRBV12-3 or TRBV12-4 and TRBJ2-1; the D gene is possibly TRBD2 (6 bases). There are 13 residues in the CDR3. The ends were cut back, 4 bases at V and 6 bases at J, with 10 bases in the middle.

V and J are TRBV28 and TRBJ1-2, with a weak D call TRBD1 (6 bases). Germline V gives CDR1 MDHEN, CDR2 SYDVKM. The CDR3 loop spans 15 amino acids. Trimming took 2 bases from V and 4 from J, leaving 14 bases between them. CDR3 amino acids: CASSLIPGVGYGYTF. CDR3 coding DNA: TGTGCCAGCAGTTTAATACCAGGGGTGGGCTATGGCTACACCTTC.

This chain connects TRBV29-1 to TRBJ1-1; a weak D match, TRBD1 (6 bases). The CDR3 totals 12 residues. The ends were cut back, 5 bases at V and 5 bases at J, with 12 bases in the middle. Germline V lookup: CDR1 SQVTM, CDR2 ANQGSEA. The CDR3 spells CSVHTGITEAFF. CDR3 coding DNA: TGCAGCGTTCACACAGGGATAACTGAAGCTTTCTTT.

CDR3 amino acids: CAISEGQGNTDTQYF. The CDR3 DNA sequence: TGTGCCATCAGTGAGGGACAGGGGAACACAGATACGCAGTATTTT. This chain uses TRBV10-3 with TRBJ2-3; 9 nucleotides align to TRBD1. The germline V gene encodes CDR1 ENHRY and CDR2 SYGVKD. The CDR3 sequence is 15 residues long. Germline trimming cut 2 bases from V and 2 bases from J; bases unmatched to any gene: 2.

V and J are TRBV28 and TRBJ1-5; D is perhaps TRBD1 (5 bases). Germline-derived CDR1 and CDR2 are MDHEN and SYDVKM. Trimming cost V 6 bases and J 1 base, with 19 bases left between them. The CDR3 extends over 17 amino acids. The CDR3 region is CASSLSHSGGSNQPQHF. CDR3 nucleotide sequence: TGTGCCAGCAGCCTATCCCACAGCGGGGGGAGCAATCAGCCCCAGCATTTT.

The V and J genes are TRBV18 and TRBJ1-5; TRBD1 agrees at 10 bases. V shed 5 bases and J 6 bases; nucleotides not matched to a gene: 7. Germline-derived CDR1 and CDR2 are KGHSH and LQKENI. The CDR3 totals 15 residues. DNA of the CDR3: TGTGCCAGCTCAACGGGGACAGGGGAAAGTCAGCCCCAGCATTTT. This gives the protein CASSTGTGESQPQHF.

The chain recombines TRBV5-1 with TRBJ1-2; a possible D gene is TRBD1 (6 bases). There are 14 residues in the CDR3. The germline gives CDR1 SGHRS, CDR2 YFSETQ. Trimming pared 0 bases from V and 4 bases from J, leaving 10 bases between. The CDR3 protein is CASSLGQEIYGYTF. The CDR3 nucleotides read TGCGCCAGCAGCTTGGGACAGGAGATCTATGGCTACACCTTC.

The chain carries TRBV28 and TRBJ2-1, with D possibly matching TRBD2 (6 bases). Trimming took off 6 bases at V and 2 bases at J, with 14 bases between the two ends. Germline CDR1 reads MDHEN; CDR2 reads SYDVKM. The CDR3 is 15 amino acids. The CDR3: CASSQWGEPYNEQFF. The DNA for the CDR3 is TGTGCCAGCAGCCAGTGGGGGGAGCCCTACAATGAGCAGTTCTTC. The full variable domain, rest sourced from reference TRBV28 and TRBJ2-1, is DVKVTQSSRYLVKRTGEKVFLECVQDMDHENMFWYRQDPGLGLRLIYFSYDVKMKEKGDIPEGYSVSREKKERFSLILESASTNQTSMYLCASSQWGEPYNEQFFGPGTRLTVL.

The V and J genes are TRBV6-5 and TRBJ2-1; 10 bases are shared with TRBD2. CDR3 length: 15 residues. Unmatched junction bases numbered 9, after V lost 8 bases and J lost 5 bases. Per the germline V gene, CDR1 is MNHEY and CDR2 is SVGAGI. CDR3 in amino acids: CASRESGRAHNEQFF. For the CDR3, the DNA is TGTGCCAGCCGGGAGAGCGGGAGGGCCCACAATGAGCAGTTCTTC.

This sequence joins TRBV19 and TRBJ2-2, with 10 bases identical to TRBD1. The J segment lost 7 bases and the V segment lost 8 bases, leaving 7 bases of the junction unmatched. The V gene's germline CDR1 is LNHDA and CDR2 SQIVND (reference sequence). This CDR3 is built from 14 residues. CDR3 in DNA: TGTGCCAGTCGGCTCGGGACAGGGGTCGGGGAGCTGTTTTTT. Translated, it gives CASRLGTGVGELFF. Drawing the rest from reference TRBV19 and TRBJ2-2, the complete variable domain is DGGITQSPKYLFRKEGQNVTLSCEQNLNHDAMYWYRQDPGQGLRLIYYSQIVNDFQKGDIAEGYSVSREKKESFPLTVTSAQKNPTAFYLCASRLGTGVGELFFGEGSRLTVL.